This entry describes one TCR beta chain. Clones were sequenced by immunoSEQ multiplex PCR, and TCRdb holds only the in-frame ones, with some missing. The table includes approximately 360,000 clones, roughly nine tenths detected once. This specimen belongs to a study of blood T cell repertoires in COVID-19. Across the whole study: Both acute and convalescent COVID-19 samples were obtained from the United States, Italy and Spain.

J gave up 5 bases and V 3 bases, and 16 bases lay outside the gene matches. This CDR3 region has 18 residues. Germline assignment: CDR1 GTSNPN and CDR2 SVGIG (reference sequence). This sequence was found in a man aged 35 to 55 with acute or convalescent COVID-19. The source material was peripheral blood. The J gene is TRBJ1-1, the V gene TRBV30; TRBD1 matches 12 bases. The CDR3 DNA reads TGTGCCTGGAGACAAACTACCGGGACAGGGGGCCGTCGGACTGAAGCTTTCTTT. It translates to CAWRQTTGTGGRRTEAFF.